The rows below give T cell receptor beta chains drawn from one sample of a study of neurological immune-mediated disorders. MiXCR was run by TCRdb on the 5' RACE reads, yielding one entry per CDR3 protein. The data hold roughly 44,000 distinct CDR3 sequences, with just under 6.5% observed a single time. The source material was CD4+ T cells from blood. Every receptor here comes from a woman aged 40-49 years in good health. Both conserved end residues are part of each CDR3. A D gene is named only where the DNA matches it firmly. Clone size appears in some rows only: once, few, many, or a class for an expanded clone.

TRBV20-1	14	-	many	TRBJ1-2	CSARSPGPNYGYTF	TGCAGTGCTAGGTCACCCGGACCTAACTATGGCTACACCTTC
TRBV7-2	15	TRBD2	-	TRBJ2-3	CASSPRGSSTDKQYF	TGTGCCAGCAGTCCCCGCGGGAGCAGCACAGATAAGCAGTATTTT
TRBV7-3	15	TRBD1	many	TRBJ2-2	CASSAPQGAPGELFF	TGTGCCAGCAGCGCGCCCCAGGGGGCCCCCGGGGAGCTGTTTTTT
TRBV5-1	14	TRBD1	many	TRBJ2-3	CASSTGQGRDTQYF	TGCGCCAGCAGCACGGGACAGGGCAGAGATACGCAGTATTTT
TRBV6-6	15	-	many	TRBJ2-1	CASSYEISSYNEQFF	TGTGCCAGCAGTTACGAAATCAGCTCCTACAATGAGCAGTTCTTC
TRBV27	15	TRBD1	many	TRBJ2-3	CASSSSDRAKDTQYF	TGTGCCAGCAGCTCCTCGGACAGGGCCAAAGATACGCAGTATTTT
TRBV29-1	18	TRBD2	many	TRBJ2-3	CSAERGGLGSPSTDTQYF	TGCAGCGCGGAGCGGGGCGGGTTGGGCAGTCCAAGCACAGATACGCAGTATTTT
TRBV29-1	16	TRBD1	many	TRBJ2-2	CSGVLGTGLATGELFF	TGCAGCGGGGTGTTAGGGACAGGGCTGGCCACCGGGGAGCTGTTTTTT
TRBV10-1	15	TRBD2	many	TRBJ2-3	CASSPGTSGTDTQYF	TGCGCCAGCAGTCCCGGGACTAGCGGTACAGATACGCAGTATTTT
TRBV20-1	17	-	-	TRBJ2-1	CSARVAGFEGPYNEQFF	TGCAGTGCTAGAGTTGCGGGATTCGAGGGACCCTACAATGAGCAGTTCTTC
TRBV5-4	13	-	-	TRBJ2-2	CASSYQTSGELFF	TGTGCCAGCAGCTACCAGACATCCGGGGAGCTGTTTTTT
TRBV6-5	14	-	many	TRBJ2-7	CASSPRSGFYEQYF	TGTGCCAGCAGTCCTAGGTCTGGATTCTACGAGCAGTACTTC
TRBV7-2	15	TRBD2	-	TRBJ2-5	CASTLAGGGGETQYF	TGTGCCAGCACCTTAGCGGGAGGAGGAGGAGAGACCCAGTACTTC
TRBV20-1	14	TRBD1	once	TRBJ1-5	CSARTGGAGQPQHF	TGCAGTGCTAGGACAGGGGGCGCGGGACAGCCCCAGCATTTT
TRBV7-8	17	TRBD2	many	TRBJ2-3	CASSLVGGRASTDTQYF	TGTGCCAGCAGCTTAGTGGGCGGGAGGGCTTCTACAGATACGCAGTATTTT
TRBV5-5	17	-	many	TRBJ2-2	CASSLSLGTTKTGELFF	TGTGCCAGCAGCTTGAGTCTCGGGACAACGAAAACCGGGGAGCTGTTTTTT
TRBV20-1	14	TRBD1	many	TRBJ1-1	CSASRTGVSTEAFF	TGCAGTGCAAGCAGGACAGGGGTGAGCACTGAAGCTTTCTTT
TRBV9	14	-	many	TRBJ1-1	CASSSGRTNTEAFF	TGTGCCAGCAGCTCCGGACGGACGAACACTGAAGCTTTCTTT
TRBV28	16	-	many	TRBJ2-7	CASSTSSVTLSYEQYF	TGTGCCAGCAGTACTTCTAGCGTGACCCTCTCCTACGAGCAGTACTTC
TRBV4-2	15	-	-	TRBJ2-7	CASSQGLGEHYEQYF	TGTGCCAGCAGCCAAGGACTCGGAGAACATTACGAGCAGTACTTC
TRBV5-1	15	-	many	TRBJ1-1	CASSLEGTKTTEAFF	TGCGCCAGCAGCTTGGAAGGGACAAAGACCACTGAAGCTTTCTTT
TRBV11-2	14	-	many	TRBJ1-1	CASSSRTANTEAFF	TGTGCCAGCAGCTCCCGGACAGCTAACACTGAAGCTTTCTTT
TRBV20-1	14	-	many	TRBJ2-5	CSASSGILQETQYF	TGCAGTGCTAGTTCCGGAATCCTCCAAGAGACCCAGTACTTC
TRBV10-3	15	-	many	TRBJ2-3	CAISVSAGLTDTQYF	TGTGCCATCAGTGTTTCCGCGGGGTTGACAGATACGCAGTATTTT
TRBV24-1	16	-	-	TRBJ1-2	CATSPGRRGPNYGYTF	TGTGCCACCAGTCCCGGTCGTCGGGGACCTAACTATGGCTACACCTTC
TRBV5-1	15	-	medium-sized	TRBJ1-1	CASSLGTGMNTEAFF	TGCGCCAGCAGCCTTGGAACAGGGATGAACACTGAAGCTTTCTTT
TRBV11-2	14	-	many	TRBJ2-7	CASSLTDGDYEQYF	TGTGCCAGCAGCTTAACGGACGGAGACTACGAGCAGTACTTC
TRBV11-2	14	TRBD1	many	TRBJ2-5	CASSFGTGGETQYF	TGTGCCAGCAGCTTCGGGACAGGGGGAGAGACCCAGTACTTC
TRBV6-1	15	TRBD1	-	TRBJ1-6	CASSGPGGANSPLHF	TGTGCCAGCAGTGGCCCAGGGGGCGCGAATTCACCCCTCCACTTT
TRBV7-8	16	-	-	TRBJ2-1	CASNPSFTRGDNEQFF	TGTGCCAGCAACCCCTCATTCACGCGAGGGGACAATGAGCAGTTCTTC
TRBV29-1	13	-	medium-sized	TRBJ2-7	CSVSRGWANEQYF	TGCAGCGTCTCCAGAGGATGGGCTAACGAGCAGTACTTC
TRBV28	14	-	many	TRBJ1-5	CASSFLGGNQPQHF	TGTGCCAGCAGTTTCCTGGGGGGCAATCAGCCCCAGCATTTT
TRBV5-5	14	-	-	TRBJ2-6	CASRQGAGANVLTF	TGTGCCAGCAGACAGGGAGCTGGGGCCAACGTCCTGACTTTC
TRBV11-2	15	TRBD2	many	TRBJ2-3	CASSPLAEGTDTQYF	TGTGCCAGCAGCCCACTAGCGGAGGGCACAGATACGCAGTATTTT
TRBV3-1	17	TRBD2	many	TRBJ2-1	CASSLQRSSGRGNEQFF	TGTGCCAGCAGCCTCCAAAGGTCTAGCGGGAGAGGAAATGAGCAGTTCTTC
TRBV6-2/TRBV6-3	17	TRBD2	many	TRBJ2-4	CASTPRGGAHPSNIQYF	TGTGCCAGCACCCCCCGGGGGGGGGCGCATCCCTCAAACATTCAGTACTTC
TRBV5-1	15	-	many	TRBJ2-2	CASSPGPGNTGELFF	TGCGCCAGCAGCCCGGGCCCCGGGAACACCGGGGAGCTGTTTTTT
TRBV20-1	13	-	many	TRBJ1-1	CSADGMQRTEAFF	TGCAGTGCTGATGGGATGCAGCGGACTGAAGCTTTCTTT
TRBV7-9	16	-	many	TRBJ2-1	CASSSISGVGYNEQFF	TGTGCCAGCAGCTCCATTTCGGGTGTCGGCTACAATGAGCAGTTCTTC
TRBV3-1	14	-	-	TRBJ2-7	CASSQGVSSYEQYF	TGTGCCAGCAGCCAAGGGGTCTCATCCTACGAGCAGTACTTC
TRBV18	13	-	many	TRBJ1-5	CASSPTDNQPQHF	TGTGCCAGCTCACCGACAGACAATCAGCCCCAGCATTTT
TRBV20-1	11	-	many	TRBJ2-7	CSARTGYEQYF	TGCAGTGCAAGGACTGGTTACGAGCAGTACTTC
TRBV6-4	15	-	many	TRBJ2-2	CASSPGVVNTGELFF	TGTGCCAGCAGTCCGGGGGTAGTGAACACCGGGGAGCTGTTTTTT
TRBV28	12	-	many	TRBJ2-2	CASSSPTGELFF	TGTGCCAGCAGCTCCCCCACCGGGGAGCTGTTTTTT
TRBV7-2	13	-	many	TRBJ2-5	CASSFGQWETQYF	TGTGCCAGCAGCTTCGGACAGTGGGAGACCCAGTACTTC
TRBV20-1	16	TRBD2	-	TRBJ2-3	CSAPREGSGRPDTQYF	TGCAGTGCCCCGAGGGAAGGTAGCGGGAGACCAGATACGCAGTATTTT
TRBV20-1	17	TRBD2	many	TRBJ2-5	CSARRTSGNGEGETQYF	TGCAGTGCTAGAAGGACTAGCGGAAACGGGGAGGGGGAGACCCAGTACTTC
TRBV20-1	15	-	many	TRBJ1-1	CSARDPTAQNTEAFF	TGCAGTGCTAGAGATCCGACTGCACAGAACACTGAAGCTTTCTTT
TRBV7-9	15	TRBD1	many	TRBJ1-5	CASSPTGVALQPQHF	TGTGCCAGCAGCCCCACAGGGGTTGCTCTGCAGCCCCAGCATTTT
TRBV5-1	14	TRBD1	many	TRBJ2-7	CASSFNRGSYEQYF	TGCGCCAGCAGCTTCAACAGGGGGTCCTACGAGCAGTACTTC
TRBV5-5	15	TRBD1	many	TRBJ2-1	CASSWTGSSYNEQFF	TGTGCCAGCAGTTGGACAGGGAGCTCCTACAATGAGCAGTTCTTC
TRBV10-3	14	-	many	TRBJ2-5	CAISESFREETQYF	TGTGCCATCAGTGAGTCGTTCAGGGAAGAGACCCAGTACTTC
TRBV3-1	16	TRBD2	many	TRBJ2-2	CASSPPRGSNTGELFF	TGTGCCAGCAGCCCCCCCCGCGGGAGCAACACCGGGGAGCTGTTTTTT
TRBV29-1	14	TRBD1	many	TRBJ1-1	CSAIRTGGVAEAFF	TGCAGCGCGATAAGGACAGGGGGCGTCGCTGAAGCTTTCTTT
TRBV3-1	14	-	few	TRBJ2-1	CASRGRGDYNEQFF	TGTGCCAGCAGGGGACGTGGAGACTACAATGAGCAGTTCTTC
TRBV5-5	14	-	many	TRBJ1-1	CASSLDTGSTEAFF	TGTGCCAGCAGCTTGGATACAGGAAGCACTGAAGCTTTCTTT
TRBV5-1	14	-	many	TRBJ1-3	CASRDGFSGNTIYF	TGCGCCAGCAGGGACGGATTCTCTGGAAACACCATATATTTT
TRBV10-2	15	-	many	TRBJ2-4	CASSDGGRAKNIQYF	TGCGCCAGCAGTGACGGCGGCAGGGCCAAAAACATTCAGTACTTC
TRBV28	14	TRBD2	few	TRBJ2-1	CASSSSGSSNEQFF	TGTGCCAGCAGTTCTAGCGGGAGTTCGAATGAGCAGTTCTTC